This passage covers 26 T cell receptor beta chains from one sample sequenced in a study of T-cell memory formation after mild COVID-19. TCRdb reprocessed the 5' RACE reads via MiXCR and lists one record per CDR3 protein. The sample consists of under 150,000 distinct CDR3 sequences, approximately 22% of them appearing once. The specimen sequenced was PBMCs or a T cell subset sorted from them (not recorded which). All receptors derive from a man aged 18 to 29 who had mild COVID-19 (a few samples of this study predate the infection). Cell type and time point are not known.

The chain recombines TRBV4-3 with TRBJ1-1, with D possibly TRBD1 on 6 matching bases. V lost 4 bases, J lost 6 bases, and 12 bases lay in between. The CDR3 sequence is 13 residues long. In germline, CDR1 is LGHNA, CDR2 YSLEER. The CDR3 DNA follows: TGCGCCAGCAGCCCCCTAGGGGGGGCTGAAGCTTTCTTT. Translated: CASSPLGGAEAFF.

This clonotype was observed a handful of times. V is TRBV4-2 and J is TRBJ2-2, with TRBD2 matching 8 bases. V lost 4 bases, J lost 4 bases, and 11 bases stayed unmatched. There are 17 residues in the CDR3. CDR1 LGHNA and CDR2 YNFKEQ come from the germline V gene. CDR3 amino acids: CASSPFFLAGPTGELFF. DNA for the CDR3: TGTGCCAGCAGCCCGTTTTTTTTAGCGGGGCCCACCGGGGAGCTGTTTTTT.

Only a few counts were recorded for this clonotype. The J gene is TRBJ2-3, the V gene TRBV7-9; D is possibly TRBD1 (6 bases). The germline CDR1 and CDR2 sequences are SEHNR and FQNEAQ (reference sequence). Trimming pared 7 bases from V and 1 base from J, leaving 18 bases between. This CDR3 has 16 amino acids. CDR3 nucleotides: TGTGCCAGCAACCTTCACAGGGCAGAGGGCACAGATACGCAGTATTTT. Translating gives CASNLHRAEGTDTQYF.

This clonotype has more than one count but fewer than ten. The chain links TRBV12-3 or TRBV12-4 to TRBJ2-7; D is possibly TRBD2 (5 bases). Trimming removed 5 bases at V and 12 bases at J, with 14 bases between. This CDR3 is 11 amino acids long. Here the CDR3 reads CASSRDELRYF. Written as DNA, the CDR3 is TGTGCCAGCAGTCGGGATGAACTCCGGTACTTC.

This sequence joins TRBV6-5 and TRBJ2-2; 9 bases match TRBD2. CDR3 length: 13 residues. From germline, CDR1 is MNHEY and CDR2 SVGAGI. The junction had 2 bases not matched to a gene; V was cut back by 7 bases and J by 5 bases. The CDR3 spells CASTTSGTGELFF. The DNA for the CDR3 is TGTGCCAGCACAACTAGCGGGACCGGGGAGCTGTTTTTT.

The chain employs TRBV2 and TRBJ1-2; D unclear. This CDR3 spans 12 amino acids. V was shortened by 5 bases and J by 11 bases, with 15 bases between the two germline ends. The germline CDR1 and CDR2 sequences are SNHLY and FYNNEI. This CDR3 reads CASSLTADDYTF. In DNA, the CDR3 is TGTGCCAGCAGTTTGACCGCAGATGATTACACCTTC.

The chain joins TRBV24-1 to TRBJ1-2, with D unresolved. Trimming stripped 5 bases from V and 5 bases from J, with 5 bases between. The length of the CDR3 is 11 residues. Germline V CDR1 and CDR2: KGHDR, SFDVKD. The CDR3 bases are TGTGCCACCAGTGGAGGGTATGGCTACACCTTC. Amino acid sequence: CATSGGYGYTF.

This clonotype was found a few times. The CDR3 sequence is CASSLPSGGQETQYF. In DNA form, the CDR3 reads TGTGCCAGCAGCTTGCCTAGCGGGGGACAAGAGACCCAGTACTTC. This chain uses TRBV7-3 with TRBJ2-5, with 10 bases identical to TRBD2. V gave up 3 bases and J gave up 2 bases; unmatched junction bases: 3. This CDR3 comprises 15 residues. Germline CDR1 and CDR2: SGHTA and FQGTGA.

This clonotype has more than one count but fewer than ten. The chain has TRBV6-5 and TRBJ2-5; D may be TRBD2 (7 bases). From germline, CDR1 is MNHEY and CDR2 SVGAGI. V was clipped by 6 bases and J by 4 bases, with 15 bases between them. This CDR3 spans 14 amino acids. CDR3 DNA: TGTGCCAGCAGCCCCTGGAGGGGGGGAGAGACCCAGTACTTC. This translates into CASSPWRGGETQYF.

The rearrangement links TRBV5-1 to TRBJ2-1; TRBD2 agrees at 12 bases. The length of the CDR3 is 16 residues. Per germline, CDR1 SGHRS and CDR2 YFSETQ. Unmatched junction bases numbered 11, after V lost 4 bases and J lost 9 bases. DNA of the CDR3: TGCGCCAGCAGCATAACTAGCGGGGGGCCCTCTCTTGAGCAGTTCTTC. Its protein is CASSITSGGPSLEQFF.

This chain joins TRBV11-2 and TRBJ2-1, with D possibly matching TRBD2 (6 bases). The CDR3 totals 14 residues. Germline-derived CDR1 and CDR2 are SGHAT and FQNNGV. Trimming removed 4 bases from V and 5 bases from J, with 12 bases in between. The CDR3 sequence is CASSSPGLNNEQFF. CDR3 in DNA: TGTGCCAGCAGCTCACCCGGACTAAACAATGAGCAGTTCTTC.

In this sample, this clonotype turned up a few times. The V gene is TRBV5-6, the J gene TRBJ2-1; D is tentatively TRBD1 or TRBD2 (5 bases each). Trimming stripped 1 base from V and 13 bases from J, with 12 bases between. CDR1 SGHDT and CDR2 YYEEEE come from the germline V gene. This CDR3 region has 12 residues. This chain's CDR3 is CASSLQGPKQFF. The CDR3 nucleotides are TGTGCCAGCAGCTTGCAGGGACCCAAACAGTTCTTC. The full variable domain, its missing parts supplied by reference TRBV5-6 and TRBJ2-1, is DAGVTQSPTHLIKTRGQQVTLRCSPKSGHDTVSWYQQALGQGPQFIFQYYEEEERQRGNFPDRFSGHQFPNYSSELNVNALLLGDSALYLCASSLQGPKQFFGPGTRLTVL.

In nucleotides, the CDR3 is TGTGCCAGCAGCTATGGAGGGGGCTGGGCAGATACGCAGTATTTT. It encodes CASSYGGGWADTQYF. The chain recombines TRBV7-6 with TRBJ2-3; weak D call: TRBD1 (7 bases). Between the trimmed V and J ends, which lost 4 bases and 4 bases, there was a span of 15 bases. Germline CDR1 reads SGHVS; CDR2 reads FNYEAQ. This CDR3 spans 15 amino acids. Together with reference TRBV7-6 and TRBJ2-3, the CDR3 gives the full variable domain: GAGVSQSPRYKVTKRGQDVALRCDPISGHVSLYWYRQALGQGPEFLTYFNYEAQQDKSGLPNDRFSAERPEGSISTLTIQRTEQRDSAMYRCASSYGGGWADTQYFGPGTRLTVL.

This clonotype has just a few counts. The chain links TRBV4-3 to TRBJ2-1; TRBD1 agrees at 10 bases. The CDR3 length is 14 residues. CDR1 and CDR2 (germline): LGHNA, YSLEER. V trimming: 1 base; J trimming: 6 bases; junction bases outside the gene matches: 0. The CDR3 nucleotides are TGCGCCAGCAGCCAAGGGACAGGGGGCAATGAGCAGTTCTTC. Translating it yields CASSQGTGGNEQFF.

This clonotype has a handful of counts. As DNA, the CDR3 is TGCGCCAGCAGCTTGGCCGGGCCAGCGCATGAGCAGTTCTTC. Amino acid sequence: CASSLAGPAHEQFF. V is TRBV5-1 and J is TRBJ2-1; D is ambiguous. The CDR3 totals 14 residues. In germline, CDR1 is SGHRS, CDR2 YFSETQ. V gave up 0 bases and J gave up 8 bases, with 12 bases separating them.

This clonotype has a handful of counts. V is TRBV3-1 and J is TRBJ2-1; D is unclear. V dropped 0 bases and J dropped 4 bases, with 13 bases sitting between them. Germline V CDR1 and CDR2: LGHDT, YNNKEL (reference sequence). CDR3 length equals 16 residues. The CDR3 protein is CASSQDKQYRYNEQFF. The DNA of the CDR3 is TGTGCCAGCAGCCAAGATAAGCAGTACCGATACAATGAGCAGTTCTTC.

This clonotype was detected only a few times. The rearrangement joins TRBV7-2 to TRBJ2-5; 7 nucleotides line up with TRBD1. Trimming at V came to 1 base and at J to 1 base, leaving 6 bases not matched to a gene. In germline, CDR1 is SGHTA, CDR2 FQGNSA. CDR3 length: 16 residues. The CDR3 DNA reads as TGTGCCAGCAGCTTAGTCCAGGGGGTATTCCAAGAGACCCAGTACTTC. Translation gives CASSLVQGVFQETQYF.

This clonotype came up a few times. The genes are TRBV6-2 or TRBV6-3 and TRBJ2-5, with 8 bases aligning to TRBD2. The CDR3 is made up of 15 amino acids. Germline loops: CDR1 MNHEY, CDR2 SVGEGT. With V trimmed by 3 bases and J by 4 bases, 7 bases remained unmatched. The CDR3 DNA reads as TGTGCCAGCAGTTATCTGGTAGCGGGGCGAGAGACCCAGTACTTC. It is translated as CASSYLVAGRETQYF.

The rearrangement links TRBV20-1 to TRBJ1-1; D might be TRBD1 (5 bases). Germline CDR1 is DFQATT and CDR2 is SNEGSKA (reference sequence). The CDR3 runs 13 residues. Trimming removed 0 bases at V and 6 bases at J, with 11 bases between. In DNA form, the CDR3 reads TGCAGTGCTAGAGACCAGGGATTCCCTGAAGCTTTCTTT. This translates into CSARDQGFPEAFF.

For the CDR3, the DNA is TGCAGCGTTAACCAAAACGGGGAGCTGTTTTTT. This sequence encodes CSVNQNGELFF. This chain links TRBV29-1 with TRBJ2-2; D is undetermined. The CDR3 consists of 11 residues. V was cut by 5 bases and J by 7 bases, with 8 bases left in between. Germline V gene data show CDR1 as SQVTM and CDR2 as ANQGSEA.

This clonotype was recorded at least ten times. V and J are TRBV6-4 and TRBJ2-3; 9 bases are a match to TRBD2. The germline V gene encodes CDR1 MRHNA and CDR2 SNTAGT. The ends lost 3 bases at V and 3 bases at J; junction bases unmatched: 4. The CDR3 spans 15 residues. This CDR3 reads CASSERGGATDTQYF. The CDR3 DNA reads TGTGCCAGCAGTGAGCGCGGGGGGGCAACAGATACGCAGTATTTT.

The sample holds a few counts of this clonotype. As DNA, the CDR3 is TGTGCCAGCAGCTTAGTGGGCAGGGACGAAGATCAGCCCCAGCATTTT. It specifies CASSLVGRDEDQPQHF. The chain recombines TRBV7-2 with TRBJ1-5; a possible D gene is TRBD1 (5 bases). The CDR3 totals 16 residues. With 1 base removed from V and 5 bases from J, the gap between germline ends came to 15 bases. The germline CDR1 and CDR2 sequences are SGHTA and FQGNSA.

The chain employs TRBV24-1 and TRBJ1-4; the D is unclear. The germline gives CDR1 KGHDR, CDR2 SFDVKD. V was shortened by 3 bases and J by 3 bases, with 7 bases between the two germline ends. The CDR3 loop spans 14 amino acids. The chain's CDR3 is CATSDTLANEKLFF. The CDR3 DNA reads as TGTGCCACCAGTGATACACTGGCTAATGAAAAACTGTTTTTT.

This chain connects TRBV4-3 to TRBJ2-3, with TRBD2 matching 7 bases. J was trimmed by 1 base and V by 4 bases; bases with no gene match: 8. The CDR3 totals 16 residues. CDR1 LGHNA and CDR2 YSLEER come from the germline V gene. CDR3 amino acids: CASSPYVTSGTDTQYF. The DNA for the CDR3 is TGCGCCAGCAGCCCCTACGTAACTAGCGGCACAGATACGCAGTATTTT.

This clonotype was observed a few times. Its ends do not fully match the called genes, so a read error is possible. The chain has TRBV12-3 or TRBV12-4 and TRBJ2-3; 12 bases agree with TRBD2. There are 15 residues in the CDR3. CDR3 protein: CASSLAGGPPDTQYF. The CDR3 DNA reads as TGTGCCAGCAGTCTAGCGGGGGGGCCTCCAGATACGCAGTATTTT.

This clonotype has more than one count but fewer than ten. The CDR3, as DNA: TGTGCCAGCAGTTTAGTATACAGCGGGGGTTGGGGCACAGATACGCAGTATTTT. Translating gives CASSLVYSGGWGTDTQYF. This chain connects TRBV27 to TRBJ2-3; 8 nucleotides match TRBD2. Germline loops: CDR1 MNHEY, CDR2 SMNVEV (reference sequence). The CDR3 has 18 amino acids. Unmatched junction bases numbered 11, after V lost 2 bases and J lost 1 base.